This T cell receptor (beta chain) was retrieved from a study of PD-1 blockade in mismatch repair-deficient tumors. Sequencing used immunoSEQ multiplex PCR; TCRdb keeps in-frame clones, though not all of them. The data show under 50,000 clones, roughly 77% seen once. The CDR3 length is 15 residues. Per germline, CDR1 SGHTA and CDR2 FQGNSA. V lost 2 bases and J 1 base, leaving 11 bases between the germline ends. All patients were mismatch repair deficient, assessed by either PCR or immunohistochemistry. Three pembrolizumab responders had their TCRs sequenced. Source: peripheral blood, taken 4 weeks after starting pembrolizumab. The receptor was derived from an adult with mismatch repair-deficient cancer. The chain has TRBV7-2 and TRBJ1-1, with D possibly being TRBD1 (6 bases). CDR3 DNA sequence: TGTGCCAGCAGCTTACAGAGACAGGCGAACACTGAAGCTTTCTTT. Its protein product is CASSLQRQANTEAFF.